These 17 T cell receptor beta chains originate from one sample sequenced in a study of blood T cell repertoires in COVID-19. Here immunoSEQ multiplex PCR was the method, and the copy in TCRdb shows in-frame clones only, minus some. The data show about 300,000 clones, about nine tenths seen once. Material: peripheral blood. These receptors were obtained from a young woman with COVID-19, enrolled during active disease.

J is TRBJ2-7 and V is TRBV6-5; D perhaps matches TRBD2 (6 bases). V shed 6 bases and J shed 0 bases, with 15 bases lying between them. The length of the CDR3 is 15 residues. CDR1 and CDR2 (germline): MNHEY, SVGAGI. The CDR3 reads CASRVYHSGSYEQYF. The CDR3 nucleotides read TGTGCCAGCAGAGTTTACCATAGCGGCTCCTACGAGCAGTACTTC.

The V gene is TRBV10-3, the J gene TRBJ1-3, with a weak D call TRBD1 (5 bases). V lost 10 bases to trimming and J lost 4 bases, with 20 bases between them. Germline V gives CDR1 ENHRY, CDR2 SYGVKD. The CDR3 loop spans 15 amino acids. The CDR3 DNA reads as TGTGCCACCTGGGGGGGACGGCTCGTGGGAAACACCATATATTTT. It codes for CATWGGRLVGNTIYF.

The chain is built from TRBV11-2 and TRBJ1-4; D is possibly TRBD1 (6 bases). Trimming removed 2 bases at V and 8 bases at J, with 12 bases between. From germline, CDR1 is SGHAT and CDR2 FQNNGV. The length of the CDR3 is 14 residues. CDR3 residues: CASSLMQGKEKLFF. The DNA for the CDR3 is TGTGCCAGCAGCTTAATGCAGGGGAAAGAAAAACTGTTTTTT.

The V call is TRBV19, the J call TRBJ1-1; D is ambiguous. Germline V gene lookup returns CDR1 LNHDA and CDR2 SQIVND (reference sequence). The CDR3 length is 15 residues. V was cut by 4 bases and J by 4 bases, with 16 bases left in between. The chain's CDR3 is CASSTGRGWSTEAFF. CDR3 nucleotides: TGTGCCAGTAGTACCGGGCGGGGTTGGAGCACTGAAGCTTTCTTT.

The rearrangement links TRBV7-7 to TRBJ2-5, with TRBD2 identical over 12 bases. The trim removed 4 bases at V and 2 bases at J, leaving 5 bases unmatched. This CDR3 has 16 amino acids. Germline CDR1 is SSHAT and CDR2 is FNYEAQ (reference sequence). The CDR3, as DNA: TGTGCCAGCAGCTCGGGACTAGCGGGCCCTCAAGAGACCCAGTACTTC. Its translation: CASSSGLAGPQETQYF.

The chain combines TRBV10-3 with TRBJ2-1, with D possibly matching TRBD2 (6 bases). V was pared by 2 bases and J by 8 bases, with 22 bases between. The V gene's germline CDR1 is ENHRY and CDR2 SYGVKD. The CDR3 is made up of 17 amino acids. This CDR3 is CAISEPPGLSLVDEQFF. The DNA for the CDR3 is TGTGCCATCAGTGAGCCCCCGGGACTTTCCCTTGTGGATGAGCAGTTCTTC.

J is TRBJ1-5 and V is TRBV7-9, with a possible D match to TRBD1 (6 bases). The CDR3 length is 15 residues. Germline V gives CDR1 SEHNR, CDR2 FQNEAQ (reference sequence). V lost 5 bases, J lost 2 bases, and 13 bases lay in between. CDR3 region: CASSPNRVGNQPQHF. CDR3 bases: TGTGCCAGCAGCCCCAACAGGGTCGGCAATCAGCCCCAGCATTTT.

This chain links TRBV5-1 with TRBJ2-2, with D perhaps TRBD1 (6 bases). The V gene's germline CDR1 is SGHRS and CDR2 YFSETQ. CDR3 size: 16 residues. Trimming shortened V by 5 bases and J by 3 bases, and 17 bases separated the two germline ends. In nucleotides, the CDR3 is TGCGCCAGCAGACTTCGCGGCAGGGGTTACACCGGGGAGCTGTTTTTT. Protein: CASRLRGRGYTGELFF.

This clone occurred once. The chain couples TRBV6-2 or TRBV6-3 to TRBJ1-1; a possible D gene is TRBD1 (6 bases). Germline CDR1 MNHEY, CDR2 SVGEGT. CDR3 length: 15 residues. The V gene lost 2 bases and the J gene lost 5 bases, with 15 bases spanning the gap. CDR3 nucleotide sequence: TGTGCCAGCAGTTACGGGGGGGGCCCGGGGACTGAAGCTTTCTTT. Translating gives CASSYGGGPGTEAFF.

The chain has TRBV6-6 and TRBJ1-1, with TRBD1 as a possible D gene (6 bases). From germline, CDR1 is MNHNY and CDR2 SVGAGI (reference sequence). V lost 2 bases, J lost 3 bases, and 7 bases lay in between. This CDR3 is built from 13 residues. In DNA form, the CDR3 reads TGTGCCAGCAGTTACGGGGGCCACACTGAAGCTTTCTTT. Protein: CASSYGGHTEAFF.

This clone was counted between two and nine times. The CDR3 spells CSVVGGQGIYNTEAFF. CDR3 nucleotides: TGCAGCGTAGTAGGGGGACAGGGAATTTACAACACTGAAGCTTTCTTT. V usage is TRBV29-1 and J usage is TRBJ1-1; 9 nucleotides agree with TRBD1. CDR1 and CDR2 (germline): SQVTM, ANQGSEA. Unmatched junction bases numbered 13, after V lost 6 bases and J lost 2 bases. CDR3 length: 16 residues.

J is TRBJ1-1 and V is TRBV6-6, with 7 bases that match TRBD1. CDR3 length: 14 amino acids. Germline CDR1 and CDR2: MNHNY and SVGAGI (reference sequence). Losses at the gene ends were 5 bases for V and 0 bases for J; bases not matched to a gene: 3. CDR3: CASSKGQMNTEAFF. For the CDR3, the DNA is TGTGCCAGCAGTAAGGGACAGATGAACACTGAAGCTTTCTTT.

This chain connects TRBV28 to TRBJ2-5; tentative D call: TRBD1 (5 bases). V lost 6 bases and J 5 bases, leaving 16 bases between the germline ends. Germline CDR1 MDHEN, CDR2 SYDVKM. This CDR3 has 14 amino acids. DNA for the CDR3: TGTGCCAGCAGGTCCCAGGGTGGTGGTGAGACCCAGTACTTC. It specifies CASRSQGGGETQYF.

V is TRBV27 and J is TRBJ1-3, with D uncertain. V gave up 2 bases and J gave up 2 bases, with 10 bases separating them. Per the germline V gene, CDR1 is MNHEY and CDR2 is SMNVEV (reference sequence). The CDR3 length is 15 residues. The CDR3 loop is CASSLGRGTGNTIYF. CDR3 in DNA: TGTGCCAGCAGTTTAGGGCGGGGAACTGGAAACACCATATATTTT.

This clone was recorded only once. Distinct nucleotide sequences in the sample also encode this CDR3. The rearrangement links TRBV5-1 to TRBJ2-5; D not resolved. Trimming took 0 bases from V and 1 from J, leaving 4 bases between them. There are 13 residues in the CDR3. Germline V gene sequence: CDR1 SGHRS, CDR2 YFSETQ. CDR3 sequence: CASSLDRQETQYF. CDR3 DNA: TGCGCCAGCAGCTTGGATCGCCAAGAGACCCAGTACTTC.

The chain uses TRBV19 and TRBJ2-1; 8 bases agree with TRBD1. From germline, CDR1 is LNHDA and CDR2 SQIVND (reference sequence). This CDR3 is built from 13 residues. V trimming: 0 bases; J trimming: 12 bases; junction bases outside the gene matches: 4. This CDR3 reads CASSIDRGTGQFF. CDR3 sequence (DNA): TGTGCCAGTAGTATAGACCGAGGGACAGGGCAGTTCTTC.

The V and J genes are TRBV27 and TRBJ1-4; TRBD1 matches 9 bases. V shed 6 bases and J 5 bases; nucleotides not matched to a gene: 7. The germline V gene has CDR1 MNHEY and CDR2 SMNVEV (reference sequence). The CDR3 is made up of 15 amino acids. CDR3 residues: CASRPGQGFNEKLFF. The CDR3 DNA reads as TGTGCCAGCAGACCGGGACAGGGCTTCAATGAAAAACTGTTTTTT.